This T cell receptor (beta chain) came from a study of regulatory T cells in long-lasting Graves disease listed by TCRdb under 2021. About the full investigation: Patients with newly diagnosed Graves' disease had been on antithyroid drugs for under 3 months. Peripheral blood TCR sequencing and RNA sequencing compared persistent Graves' disease patients with newly diagnosed Graves' disease patients. The study took place in China and was registered as a clinical trial. A total of roughly 35 samples were covered by TCR sequencing, comprising roughly 13 persistent and around 20 newly diagnosed Graves' disease patients. Broad study findings and their caveats: Lower TCR Shannon entropy and fewer highly expanded clones were observed in persistent Graves' disease patients than in newly diagnosed patients, which suggested clonal expansion. Peripheral blood alone was examined, since thyroid tissue, which constituted the primary lesion, could not be accessed. Patients with persistent disease shared more public clonotypes (approximately 2,500) than newly diagnosed patients did (more than 900). As a limitation, the authors acknowledged that the small sample size may reduce accuracy. Persistent disease showed preferential use of TRBV28, TRBJ1-2 and TRBJ2-5, whereas newly diagnosed disease favored TRBV20-1 and TRBJ2-1. Sequencing and analysis were limited to the TCR beta chain.

At least ten counts were recorded for this clonotype. There is no known antigen for this receptor. Qualities for individual bases were not recorded, and no much larger clone is one base off. Relative to germline, V is missing 8 bases and J is missing 0 bases, with 5 bases of the junction outside any gene match. The CDR3 measures 14 amino acids from cysteine to phenylalanine. Only the CDR3 DNA stays, 42 bases, in frame from base 1. The receptor library was made with multiplex PCR. Sequencing relied on an Illumina HiSeq 4000. To build TCR beta libraries, CDR3 regions were amplified by Arm-PCR using iRepertoire HTBI primers. Before sequencing, the PCR products underwent gel purification. For the original study's pipeline: Gene usage analysis of CDR3 amino acid clonotypes relied on the roughly 58 TRBV and around 14 TRBJ segments identified across samples. COPE and FqMerger were used to merge filtered high-quality paired reads into contigs. BLAST was used to align contigs to IMGT TRBV, TRBD and TRBJ reference genes, and CDR3 was defined according to IMGT. Highly expanded clones were defined as clonotypes with a frequency above 0.1%. Repertoire diversity was measured by Shannon entropy, and V-J evenness by the Gini coefficient. A clonotype found in more than one individual was treated as public. TCRdb trimmed the raw reads at Q25, called clones with MiXCR and kept productive beta chains. Each CDR3 protein appears once, grouped with its most common genes and DNA. These V and J calls originate from TCRdb's pipeline instead of the authors' own analysis. In this sample the table shows about 400,000 distinct CDR3 sequences, 15% of which occur a single time. The ten top clones hold roughly 7.7% of the sample.

This specimen's time point label, interpreted: newly diagnosed GD, antithyroid drugs for less than 3 months. RNA was extracted from PBMCs in TRIzol for both TCR sequencing and RNA sequencing. The diagnosis of Graves' disease was made according to American Thyroid Association guidelines. Patients for the study were recruited at an endocrinology department in Xi'an, China. Each patient gave around 9 milliliters of peripheral blood, collected in an EDTA anticoagulant tube. PBMCs were isolated by Ficoll Paque Plus density gradient separation without further T cell sorting. An Agilent 2100 Bioanalyzer and agarose gel were used to assess RNA quality, and a NanoDrop 2000 was used to measure RNA concentration. Another study also made use of these data, one on T cells in Graves' hyperthyroidism and ophthalmopathy. The second study, in turn, reports: Graves' hyperthyroidism was defined as stable when no progression to ophthalmopathy occurred over 18 months of follow-up. The hyperthyroidism patients were between 18 and 65 years old and newly diagnosed, with a disease duration of less than 2 months. Patients with uncontrolled infections, other autoimmune diseases, pregnancy or lactation were excluded. Diagnoses were established on the basis of clinical symptoms, serum thyroxine and TRAb, thyroid ultrasound, and orbital computed tomography. A first-round RT-PCR of the TCR CDR3 used the HTBI primer set with the Qiagen OneStep RT-PCR kit. Most expanded thyroid clonotypes (frequency above 0.001) were also detected in blood, a finding suggesting that blood repertoires may reflect thyroid immune responses. A 13 V-J signature model separated ophthalmopathy from stable hyperthyroidism, with just over 85% sensitivity and about 81% specificity in cross-validation and 80%/75% in testing. In validation, progression to ophthalmopathy was predicted by the model with 70.59% sensitivity and just over 72% specificity, a median of approximately 6.5 months before onset. A discovery cohort of roughly 96 patients, about 43 with Graves' ophthalmopathy and fewer than 65 with stable Graves' hyperthyroidism, was used to find distinguishing TCR V-J signatures. Whether ophthalmopathy could be predicted prospectively was tested in an independent validation cohort made up of 18 to 20 hyperthyroidism patients plus 17 patients who later progressed to ophthalmopathy. The 85 to 100 discovery patients were divided at random into training and test sets in a 7:3 ratio. Thyroid tissue and blood T-cell repertoires from about six Graves' hyperthyroidism patients were also compared in the study. Following sampling, methimazole starting at 30 mg daily was given to hyperthyroidism patients, and high-dose intravenous methylprednisolone was given to ophthalmopathy patients. A second multiplex PCR round built the libraries, followed by size selection and purification. The libraries were sequenced on an Illumina HiSeq2000 using paired-end 100 bp reads. SOAPnuke was used to process the raw data, with reads discarded if the reads contained adapters or uncalled bases, had a mean Phred below 15, or lacked an exact constant-primer or identifier match. COPE v1.2.5 was used to merge high-quality paired reads, and clonotypes were defined as unique nucleotide sequences. Clonotypes were aligned to IMGT TRBV, TRBD and TRBJ reference segments using MiTCR v1.1. The analysis included only V-J combinations with a frequency above 0.0001, which together covered 98% to 99.2% of the repertoires. The TCS score was defined as the ratio of F50 (clonal expansion) to E x V (chaos), calculated using BLOSUM62-based TCRdist between CDR3 peptides within each V-J. Welch's t-statistics and random forest reduced around 550 V-J features to 10 to 15, which were used in a naive Bayes classifier (R e1071). Sample size was not statistically predetermined, and blinding of investigators to group allocation was not performed. TCR Vbeta CDR3 sequencing of 140 or so peripheral blood samples (43 ophthalmopathy, approximately 80 hyperthyroidism and some 17 progressor patients) is reported in the paper.

The material sequenced was peripheral blood mononuclear cells (PBMCs), taken at new diagnosis, from a patient treated with antithyroid drugs. This clonotype was obtained from a woman aged 40 to 49 with Graves disease. Donor details come from another sample of the same person, matched by shared clones. The chain couples TRBV12-3 or TRBV12-4 to TRBJ2-3, and 7 junction bases match TRBD2. The CDR3 corresponds to CASPGGISTDTQYF. The DNA is as follows: TGTGCCAGCCCCGGGGGGATTAGCACAGATACGCAGTATTTT.